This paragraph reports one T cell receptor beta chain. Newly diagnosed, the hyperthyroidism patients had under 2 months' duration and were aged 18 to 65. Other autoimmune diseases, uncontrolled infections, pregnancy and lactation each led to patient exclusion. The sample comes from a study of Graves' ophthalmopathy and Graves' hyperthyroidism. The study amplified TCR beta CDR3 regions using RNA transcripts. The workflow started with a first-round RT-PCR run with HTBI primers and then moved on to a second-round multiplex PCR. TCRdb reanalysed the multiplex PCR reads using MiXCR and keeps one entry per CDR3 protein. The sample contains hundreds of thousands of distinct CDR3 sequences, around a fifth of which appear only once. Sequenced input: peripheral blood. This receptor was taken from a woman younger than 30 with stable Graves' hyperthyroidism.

In DNA, the CDR3 is TGTGCCAGCAGTGGCAGGGTCGGAACCTACGAGCAGTACTTC. As protein: CASSGRVGTYEQYF. The rearrangement links TRBV6-1 to TRBJ2-7; the D gene is possibly TRBD1 (5 bases). The CDR3 sequence is 14 residues long. Deletions cut 4 bases from V and 2 bases from J, with 12 bases between. The germline V gene encodes CDR1 MNHNS and CDR2 SASEGT.